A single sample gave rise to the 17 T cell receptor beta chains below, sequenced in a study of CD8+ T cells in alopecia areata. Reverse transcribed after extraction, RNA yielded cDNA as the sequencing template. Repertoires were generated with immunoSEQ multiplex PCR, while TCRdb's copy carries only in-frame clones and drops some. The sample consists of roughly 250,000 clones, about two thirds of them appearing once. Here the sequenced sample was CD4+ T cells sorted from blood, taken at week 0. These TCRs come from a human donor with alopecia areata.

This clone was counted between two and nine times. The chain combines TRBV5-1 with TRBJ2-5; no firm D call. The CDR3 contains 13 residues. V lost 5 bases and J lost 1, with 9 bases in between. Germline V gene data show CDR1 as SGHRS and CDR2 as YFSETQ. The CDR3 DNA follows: TGCGCCAGCAGGGTCCTCGTCCAAGAGACCCAGTACTTC. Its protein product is CASRVLVQETQYF. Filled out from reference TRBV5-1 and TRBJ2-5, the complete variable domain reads KAGVTQTPRYLIKTRGQQVTLSCSPISGHRSVSWYQQTPGQGLQFLFEYFSETQRNKGNFPGRFSGRQFSNSRSEMNVSTLELGDSALYLCASRVLVQETQYFGPGTRLLVL.

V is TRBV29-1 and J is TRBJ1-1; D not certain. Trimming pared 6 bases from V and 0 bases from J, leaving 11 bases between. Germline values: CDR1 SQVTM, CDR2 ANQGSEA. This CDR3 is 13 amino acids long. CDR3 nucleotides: TGCAGCGTCAGAGAGGGCATGAACACTGAAGCTTTCTTT. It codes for CSVREGMNTEAFF.

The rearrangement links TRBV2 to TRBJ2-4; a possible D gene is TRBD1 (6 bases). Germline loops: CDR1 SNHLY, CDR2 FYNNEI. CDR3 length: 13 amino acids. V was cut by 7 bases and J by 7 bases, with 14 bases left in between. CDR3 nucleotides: TGTGCCAGCACCCGACGGCAGGGGAACATTCAGTACTTC. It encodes CASTRRQGNIQYF.

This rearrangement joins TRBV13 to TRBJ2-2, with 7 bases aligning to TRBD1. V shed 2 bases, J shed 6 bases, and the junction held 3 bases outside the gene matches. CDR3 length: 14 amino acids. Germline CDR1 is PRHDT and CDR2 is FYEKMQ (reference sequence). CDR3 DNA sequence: TGTGCCAGCAGCTTAAGGGGGCTGGCCGGGGAGCTGTTTTTT. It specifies CASSLRGLAGELFF.

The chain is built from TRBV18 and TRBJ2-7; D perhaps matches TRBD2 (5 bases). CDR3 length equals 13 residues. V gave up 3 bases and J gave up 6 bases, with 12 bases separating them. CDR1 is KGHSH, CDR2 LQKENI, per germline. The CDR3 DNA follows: TGTGCCAGCTCACCCGGACTGCTGGGCGAGCAGTACTTC. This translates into CASSPGLLGEQYF.

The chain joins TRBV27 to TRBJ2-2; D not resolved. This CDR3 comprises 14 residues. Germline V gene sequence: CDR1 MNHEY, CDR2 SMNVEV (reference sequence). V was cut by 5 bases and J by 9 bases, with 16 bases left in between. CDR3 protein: CASSPLHKDRELFF. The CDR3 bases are TGTGCCAGCAGTCCCCTCCACAAGGACCGGGAGCTGTTTTTT.

The CDR3 coding sequence is TGTGCCAGCAGCTTAGGACTTGGGAATCAGCCCCAGCATTTT. This encodes CASSLGLGNQPQHF. The J gene is TRBJ1-5, the V gene TRBV7-6; D not resolved. The CDR3 extends over 14 amino acids. Germline CDR1 reads SGHVS; CDR2 reads FNYEAQ. V dropped 1 base and J dropped 4 bases, with 8 bases sitting between them.

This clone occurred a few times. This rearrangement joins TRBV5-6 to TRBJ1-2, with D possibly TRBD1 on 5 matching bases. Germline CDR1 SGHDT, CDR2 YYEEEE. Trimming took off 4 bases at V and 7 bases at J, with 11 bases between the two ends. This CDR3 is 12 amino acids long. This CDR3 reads CASSKGGVGYTF. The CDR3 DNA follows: TGTGCCAGCAGCAAGGGAGGGGTTGGCTACACCTTC.

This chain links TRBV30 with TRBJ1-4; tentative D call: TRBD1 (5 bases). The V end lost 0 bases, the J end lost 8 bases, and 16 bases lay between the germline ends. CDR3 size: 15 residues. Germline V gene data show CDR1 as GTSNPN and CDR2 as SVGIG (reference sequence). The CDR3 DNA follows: TGTGCCTGGAGTGTAGTGAACAGGCCGTTCGAAAAACTGTTTTTT. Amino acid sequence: CAWSVVNRPFEKLFF. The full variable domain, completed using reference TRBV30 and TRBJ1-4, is SQTIHQWPATLVQPVGSPLSLECTVEGTSNPNLYWYRQAAGRGLQLLFYSVGIGQISSEVPQNLSASRPQDRQFILSSKKLLLSDSGFYLCAWSVVNRPFEKLFFGSGTQLSVL.

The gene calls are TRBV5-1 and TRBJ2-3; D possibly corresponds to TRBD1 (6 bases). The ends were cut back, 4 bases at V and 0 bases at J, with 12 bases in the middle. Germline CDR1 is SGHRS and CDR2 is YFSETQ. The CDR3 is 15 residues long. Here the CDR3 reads CASSNRQASTDTQYF. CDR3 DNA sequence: TGCGCCAGCAGCAACAGACAGGCTAGCACAGATACGCAGTATTTT.

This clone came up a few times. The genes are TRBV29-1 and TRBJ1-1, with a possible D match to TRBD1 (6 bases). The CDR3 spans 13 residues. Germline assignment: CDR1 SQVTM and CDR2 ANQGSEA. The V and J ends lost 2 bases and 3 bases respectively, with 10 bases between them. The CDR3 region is CSVEKGGYTEAFF. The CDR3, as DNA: TGCAGCGTTGAAAAGGGGGGGTACACTGAAGCTTTCTTT.

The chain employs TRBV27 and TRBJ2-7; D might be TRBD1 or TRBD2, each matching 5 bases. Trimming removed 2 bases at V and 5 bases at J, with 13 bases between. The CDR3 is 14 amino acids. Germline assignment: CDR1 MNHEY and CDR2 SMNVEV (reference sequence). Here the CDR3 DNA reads TGTGCCAGCAGTTTAGGATCAGGGAGTGACGAGCAGTACTTC. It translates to CASSLGSGSDEQYF.

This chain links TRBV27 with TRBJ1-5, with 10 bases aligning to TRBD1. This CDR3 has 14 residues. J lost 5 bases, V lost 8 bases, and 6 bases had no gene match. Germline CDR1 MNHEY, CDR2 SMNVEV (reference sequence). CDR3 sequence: CASWEGQGYQPQHF. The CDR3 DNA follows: TGTGCCAGCTGGGAGGGACAGGGGTATCAGCCCCAGCATTTT.

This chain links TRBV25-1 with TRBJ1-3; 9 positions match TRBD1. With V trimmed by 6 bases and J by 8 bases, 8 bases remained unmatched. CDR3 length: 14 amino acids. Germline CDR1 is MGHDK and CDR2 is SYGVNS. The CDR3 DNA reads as TGTGCCAGCAGCCAGAGGACAGGGGAAGACACCATATATTTT. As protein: CASSQRTGEDTIYF.

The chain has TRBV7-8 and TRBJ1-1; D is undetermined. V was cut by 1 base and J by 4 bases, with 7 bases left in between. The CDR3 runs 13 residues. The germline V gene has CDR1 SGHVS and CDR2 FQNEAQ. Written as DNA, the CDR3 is TGTGCCAGCAGCTTAGGGACGGGCACTGAAGCTTTCTTT. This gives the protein CASSLGTGTEAFF.

CDR3: CSGRQGSTDTQYF. As DNA, the CDR3 is TGCAGCGGAAGACAGGGAAGTACAGATACGCAGTATTTT. V is TRBV29-1 and J is TRBJ2-3; 7 nucleotides agree with TRBD1. The CDR3 extends over 13 amino acids. CDR1 SQVTM and CDR2 ANQGSEA come from the germline V gene. Germline trimming cut 7 bases from V and 3 bases from J; bases unmatched to any gene: 7.

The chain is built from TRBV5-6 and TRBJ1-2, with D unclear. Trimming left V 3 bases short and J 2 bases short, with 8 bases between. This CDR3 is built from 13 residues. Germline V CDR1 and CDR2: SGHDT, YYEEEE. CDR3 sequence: CASSSTPNYGYTF. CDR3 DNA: TGTGCCAGCAGCTCAACACCGAACTATGGCTACACCTTC.